The 4 T cell receptor beta chains below all came from one sample that was sequenced in a study of T cell repertoires in cytomegalovirus infection. The antigens for these receptors are not known. MiXCR, run by TCRdb on the reads, gives a single entry per CDR3 protein. The repertoire holds approximately 220,000 distinct CDR3 sequences, with approximately 38% as singletons. The specimen comprised CD8+ T cells from cultured PBMCs, sampled from culture after CMV antigen stimulation. Every receptor here comes from a human donor in good health (CMV status not recorded). Some clones in this sample may be carry-over from other donors' samples.

The rearrangement joins TRBV5-1 to TRBJ1-2, with 8 bases lining up with TRBD1. The CDR3 covers 14 residues. Germline V CDR1 and CDR2: SGHRS, YFSETQ. The ends lost 4 bases at V and 5 bases at J; junction bases unmatched: 7. CDR3 coding DNA: TGCGCCAGCAGCGTCGGACAGGGCGGTTATGGCTACACCTTC. Translation: CASSVGQGGYGYTF.

V usage is TRBV7-6 and J usage is TRBJ2-1; D is undetermined. CDR1 and CDR2 from the germline V gene are SGHVS and FNYEAQ. The CDR3 totals 11 residues. The V end lost 5 bases, the J end lost 10 bases, and 9 bases lay between the germline ends. This CDR3 is CASSLLGEQFF. The CDR3 bases are TGTGCCAGCAGCCTGCTCGGGGAGCAGTTCTTC.

The chain recombines TRBV20-1 with TRBJ2-1, with TRBD2 matching 8 bases. J was trimmed by 6 bases and V by 2 bases; bases with no gene match: 6. The CDR3 sequence is 14 residues long. Germline V gives CDR1 DFQATT, CDR2 SNEGSKA (reference sequence). CDR3 DNA sequence: TGCAGTGCTAGACGGGGACTAGGGGGCAATGAGCAGTTCTTC. It specifies CSARRGLGGNEQFF.

This chain joins TRBV7-3 and TRBJ1-1, with a tentative D call TRBD1 (5 bases). This CDR3 comprises 12 residues. Trimming left V 10 bases short and J 4 bases short, with 13 bases between. The germline V gene encodes CDR1 SGHTA and CDR2 FQGTGA. The CDR3 loop reads CATTGRATEAFF. CDR3 nucleotide sequence: TGTGCCACTACAGGCAGGGCCACTGAAGCTTTCTTT.